This TCR beta chain was sequenced in a study of blood T cell repertoires in COVID-19 (dated by TCRdb to 2018 to 2020). For context, the study as a whole: Samples from collaborators originated in the United States, Italy and Spain and spanned both the acute and convalescent phases of COVID-19. The material from the prospective study consisted of cDNA or gDNA derived from T cells, B-cell-depleted T cells, or PBMCs. The samples were drawn from two sources: the first 160 participants of the ongoing ImmuneRACE study, and over 950 subjects contributed by 6 global collaborators. The dataset comprised deeply sampled blood TCRbeta repertoires from subjects exposed to, actively infected with, or recovered from COVID-19. A de-identified subject ID, COVID-19 status, age in years and sex were almost always included in the sample metadata. A freely available public database, intended as a resource for researchers studying the immune response to SARS-CoV-2, is where the repertoires were released. HLA class I and class II types, where available, came from metadata supplied by the sample provider rather than from assay-based typing.

Whole blood was collected in K2EDTA tubes by collaborating institutions according to the institutions' own protocols. For TCRbeta analysis, collaborators shipped samples as frozen whole blood, isolated PBMCs, or DNA extracted from either of those sample types. Reading from cysteine to phenylalanine, the CDR3 counts 14 amino acids. This entry keeps only the CDR3 DNA: 42 bases, framed from base 1. Relative to germline, V is 0 bases shorter and J is 4 bases shorter, with 9 bases between their ends. The germline V gene (reference sequence) specifies MNHNY as CDR1 and SVGAGI as CDR2. The research as a whole found: How much clinical and demographic metadata was included differed by source and by participant, and the metadata was provided uncurated.

TCRbeta CDR3 regions were amplified from genomic DNA using the immunoSEQ Assay, a bias-controlled multiplex PCR. Per the source publication's procedure: The number of nucleated cells in each sample was estimated by amplification of reference gene primers within the assay. Sequence reads were collapsed and filtered to measure the absolute abundance of every unique TCRbeta CDR3 rearrangement. Productive Simpson clonality was computed per sample as the square root of Simpson's diversity index over productive rearrangements. TCRdb stores this immuneACCESS table with in-frame sequences only. Part of the clones is absent; in the studies checked, under half of the shortfall reflects unresolved V genes, and no reason is known for the rest. For V, J and clone size, that table is used; D and trimming come from the DNA. Counted in this sample were 100,000 or so clones; around 66% of them appeared once. The top ten constitute 5% to 6.5% of the sample.

In the case of this clone: The antigen this receptor binds is unknown. Within one base of it there is no much larger clone, and no base qualities were kept.

This TCR was recovered from a man aged 80 or over with acute or convalescent COVID-19. The rearranged chain carries TRBV6-6 and TRBJ1-2, and perhaps TRBD1 as D gene, on 6 matching bases. Material: peripheral blood. The CDR3 reads as follows: CASSYSGHLYGYTF. The nucleotides are TGTGCCAGCAGTTACTCGGGACACCTCTATGGCTACACCTTC.